These T cell receptor beta chains were read from a single sample in a study of blood T cell repertoires in COVID-19. Assay: immunoSEQ multiplex PCR; the TCRdb copy retains only in-frame clones and omits some. The sample has about 99,000 clones, 79% seen once. Sequencing input: peripheral blood. Every receptor here comes from a woman older than 75 with active or convalescent COVID-19. Both conserved end residues are part of each CDR3. D genes are given only for firm matches. Clone size is not always given. Where it is, it says once, few, many or a class for expanded clones.

D: TRBD1; V: TRBV28; size: .; J: TRBJ2-7; DNA: TGTGCCAGCAGTTCCCCGCAGGGACAGGCCTTCTACGAGCAGTACTTC; CDR3: CASSSPQGQAFYEQYF
D: TRBD2; V: TRBV30; size: .; J: TRBJ2-7; DNA: TGTGCCTGGGGACTAGCGGGGACCTACGAGCAGTACTTC; CDR3: CAWGLAGTYEQYF
D: .; V: TRBV15; size: .; J: TRBJ1-5; DNA: TGTGCCACCAGCAGAGATGACGGCACTAGGCATTTT; CDR3: CATSRDDGTRHF
D: TRBD1; V: TRBV3-1/TRBV3-2; size: .; J: TRBJ1-3; DNA: TGTGCCAGCAGCCTTAGGACAGGGTTTGGAAACACCATATATTTT; CDR3: CASSLRTGFGNTIYF
D: .; V: TRBV6-6; size: .; J: TRBJ1-1; DNA: TGTGCCAGCAGTTATGGGGGCCCAAGGTCCTGGGCTTTCTTT; CDR3: CASSYGGPRSWAFF
D: TRBD1; V: TRBV11-2; size: .; J: TRBJ2-1; DNA: TGTGCCAGCAGCTTAGGCGGGACAGGGCCTCACAATGAGCAGTTCTTC; CDR3: CASSLGGTGPHNEQFF
D: .; V: TRBV29-1; size: .; J: TRBJ1-1; DNA: TGCAGCGTTGTCGTTACTGAAGCTTTCTTT; CDR3: CSVVVTEAFF
D: .; V: TRBV5-1; size: .; J: TRBJ1-2; DNA: TGTGCCAGCAGCTCCTCCGTGATCCAGGGCGCTAACTATGGCTACACCTTC; CDR3: CASSSSVIQGANYGYTF
D: TRBD2; V: TRBV20-1; size: once; J: TRBJ2-3; DNA: TGCAGTGCTAGTCGACTAGCGGGAGCAGATACGCAGTATTTT; CDR3: CSASRLAGADTQYF
D: .; V: TRBV27; size: once; J: TRBJ1-1; DNA: TGTGCCAGCAGTTTAAGGGGCCAGAACACTGAAGCTTTCTTT; CDR3: CASSLRGQNTEAFF
D: TRBD1; V: TRBV6-2/TRBV6-3; size: .; J: TRBJ1-5; DNA: TGTGCCAGCAGTTACATACCGGGACAGGGAACCTCCCTTGGCAATCAGCCCCAGCATTTT; CDR3: CASSYIPGQGTSLGNQPQHF
D: TRBD2; V: TRBV7-6; size: .; J: TRBJ2-5; DNA: TGTGCCAGCAGCTTTGGAGCGGGAGGGTCGACAGAGACCCAGTACTTC; CDR3: CASSFGAGGSTETQYF
D: .; V: TRBV19; size: .; J: TRBJ1-2; DNA: TGTGCCAGTAGTATTGCAGGTCGGAGGAACTATGGCTACACCTTC; CDR3: CASSIAGRRNYGYTF
D: TRBD2; V: TRBV19; size: once; J: TRBJ2-3; DNA: TGTGCCAGTAGTATAGATACCATAGCGGGAGTAGCCACAGATACGCAGTATTTT; CDR3: CASSIDTIAGVATDTQYF
D: TRBD2; V: TRBV6-5; size: .; J: TRBJ2-5; DNA: TGTGCCAGCAGTTACTCCGGTAGCGGGAGTGGGGAGACCCAGTACTTC; CDR3: CASSYSGSGSGETQYF
D: TRBD1; V: TRBV6-5; size: .; J: TRBJ2-1; DNA: TGTGCCAGCAGTTACTCCCGGGACAGGGGCAATGAGCAGTTCTTC; CDR3: CASSYSRDRGNEQFF
D: TRBD1; V: TRBV10-3; size: .; J: TRBJ1-5; DNA: TGTGCCATCAGTGAGTCGAGGACAGGGGGTGATCAGCCCCAGCATTTT; CDR3: CAISESRTGGDQPQHF
D: TRBD1; V: TRBV6-6; size: once; J: TRBJ2-5; DNA: TGTGCCAGCAGCCAACAGGGGCCAAGCTCGGAGACCCAGTACTTC; CDR3: CASSQQGPSSETQYF
D: TRBD1; V: TRBV24-1; size: .; J: TRBJ2-7; DNA: TGTGCCACCAGTGATGGGGCCTCGACAGGGGTTTCCTACGAGCAGTACTTC; CDR3: CATSDGASTGVSYEQYF
D: TRBD2; V: TRBV29-1; size: .; J: TRBJ2-1; DNA: TGCAGCGTTGGAGGGGCTAGCGGGAGGATAGGGAATGAGCAGTTCTTC; CDR3: CSVGGASGRIGNEQFF
D: TRBD1; V: TRBV18; size: few; J: TRBJ2-5; DNA: TGTGCCAGCTCACTCGGACAGGGGGTAACTCCGACCCAGTACTTC; CDR3: CASSLGQGVTPTQYF
D: .; V: TRBV7-2; size: .; J: TRBJ2-2; DNA: TGTGCCAGCAGCTTATCGGAGACCGGGGAGCTGTTTTTT; CDR3: CASSLSETGELFF
D: TRBD2; V: TRBV7-7; size: .; J: TRBJ2-1; DNA: TGTGCTAGCAGCCCCGGGGGGTGGGCCTACAATGAGCAGTTCTTC; CDR3: CASSPGGWAYNEQFF
D: .; V: TRBV27; size: .; J: TRBJ2-1; DNA: TGTGCCAGCAGTCAAACGAAAGATAGACAACTCCAGGGATACAATGAGCAGTTCTTC; CDR3: CASSQTKDRQLQGYNEQFF
D: .; V: TRBV7-9; size: .; J: TRBJ2-7; DNA: TGTGCCAGCAGCTTAGGGTCGGGATCAGGCCATTTC; CDR3: CASSLGSGSGHF
D: TRBD1; V: TRBV2; size: .; J: TRBJ2-3; DNA: TGTGCCAGCAAACCGCGAAGAATCTGGACAGGGAAAGAAGATACGCAGTATTTT; CDR3: CASKPRRIWTGKEDTQYF